A single sample gave rise to the 18 T cell receptor beta chains below, sequenced in a study of vaccination and CD4 T cells after COVID-19. Sequencing of the DNA from cultured CD4+ T cells was carried out with the Oncomine TCR Beta short-read assay. One entry per CDR3 protein, called by TCRdb with MiXCR from the PCR reads. This table holds about 3,500 distinct CDR3 sequences, roughly 32% found once. Their antigen targets remain unknown. Treatment denoted: roughly ten-day PBMC culture with coronavirus spike peptide pools or control peptides (ViraFEST assay). Sequenced material: CD4+ T cells from blood, cultured in vitro. The receptors originated from a human donor who had recovered from COVID-19.

This clonotype is judged medium-sized. This sequence joins TRBV6-2 or TRBV6-3 and TRBJ2-5, with 12 bases identical to TRBD2. The CDR3 totals 16 residues. Trimming cost V 6 bases and J 5 bases; bases outside gene matches: 10. In germline, CDR1 is MNHEY, CDR2 SVGEGT. The CDR3 here is CASRIPSGGERETQYF. CDR3 nucleotides: TGTGCCAGCAGGATCCCTAGCGGGGGGGAGAGGGAGACCCAGTACTTC.

The genes are TRBV6-1 and TRBJ2-7; 10 positions match TRBD2. Per the germline V gene, CDR1 is MNHNS and CDR2 is SASEGT. CDR3 length: 17 residues. Trimming at V came to 4 bases and at J to 2 bases, leaving 11 bases not matched to a gene. CDR3 residues: CASSVSQASGGPYEQYF. DNA for the CDR3: TGTGCCAGCAGTGTAAGTCAGGCTAGCGGGGGACCCTACGAGCAGTACTTC.

This clonotype is medium-sized. In nucleotides, the CDR3 is TGTGCCAGTACCCTTGGGGTTTACGCTTCAAGCAATCAGCCCCAGCATTTT. The encoded protein is CASTLGVYASSNQPQHF. J is TRBJ1-5 and V is TRBV19; D remains unclear. This CDR3 has 17 amino acids. Germline loops: CDR1 LNHDA, CDR2 SQIVND (reference sequence). With 7 bases removed from V and 1 base from J, the gap between germline ends came to 20 bases.

CDR3 residues: CSARLAGGRSYNEQFF. CDR3 nucleotide sequence: TGCAGTGCTAGACTAGCGGGGGGACGATCCTACAATGAGCAGTTCTTC. This chain joins TRBV20-1 and TRBJ2-1; 11 nucleotides agree with TRBD2. This CDR3 contains 16 residues. Trimming took 2 bases from V and 1 from J; bases not matched to a gene: 4. The germline gives CDR1 DFQATT, CDR2 SNEGSKA (reference sequence).

The chain recombines TRBV10-3 with TRBJ1-1; tentative D call: TRBD1 (6 bases). The germline CDR1 and CDR2 sequences are ENHRY and SYGVKD. The CDR3 spans 15 residues. Deletions cut 0 bases from V and 6 bases from J, with 14 bases between. CDR3 sequence (DNA): TGTGCCATCAGTGAGTCAGGGGGAAAGGTCGCTGAAGCTTTCTTT. Translated: CAISESGGKVAEAFF.

The V gene is TRBV20-1, the J gene TRBJ2-5, with D possibly TRBD1 on 6 matching bases. Looked up from germline, CDR1 is DFQATT and CDR2 is SNEGSKA (reference sequence). Deletions cut 4 bases from V and 2 bases from J, with 14 bases between. The CDR3 has 14 amino acids. The CDR3 nucleotides read TGCAGTGCTATACTTTTGACAGGACAAGAGACCCAGTACTTC. Translation: CSAILLTGQETQYF.

This clonotype was detected only a few times. The V gene is TRBV2, the J gene TRBJ2-5; 9 bases match TRBD2. The CDR3 extends over 15 amino acids. V lost 6 bases, J lost 7 bases, and 12 bases stayed unmatched. Germline V CDR1 and CDR2: SNHLY, FYNNEI. As DNA, the CDR3 is TGTGCCAGCAGGGGGAGTAGCGGGGGCCTGCTGACCCAGTACTTC. Translated: CASRGSSGGLLTQYF.

This clonotype was observed a handful of times. The rearrangement joins TRBV7-9 to TRBJ2-3; D assignment may be TRBD1 or TRBD2 (5 bases each). Germline CDR1 is SEHNR and CDR2 is FQNEAQ (reference sequence). This CDR3 comprises 16 residues. V was clipped by 1 base and J by 5 bases, with 16 bases between them. The CDR3 DNA reads TGTGCCAGCAGCTTAGGAAGGGGCGAGGGATTAGATACGCAGTATTTT. It translates to CASSLGRGEGLDTQYF. Looking up the rest from reference TRBV7-9 and TRBJ2-3 gives the full variable domain: DTGVSQNPRHKITKRGQNVTFRCDPISEHNRLYWYRQTLGQGPEFLTYFQNEAQLEKSRLLSDRFSAERPKGSFSTLEIQRTEQGDSAMYLCASSLGRGEGLDTQYFGPGTRLTVL.

This clonotype was recorded a few times. Sequence at one end of the junction differs from germline and may be a read error. The rearrangement joins TRBV7-7 to TRBJ2-4; no clear D. The CDR3 has 12 amino acids. The germline V gene encodes CDR1 SSHAT and CDR2 FNYEAQ (reference sequence). In DNA, the CDR3 is TGTGCTAGCAGCTCCGCCTCAAACATTCAGTACTTC. This codes for CASSSASNIQYF.

The V and J genes are TRBV30 and TRBJ1-2; D not resolved. CDR1 and CDR2 (germline): GTSNPN, SVGIG (reference sequence). This CDR3 has 12 amino acids. V lost 0 bases and J lost 5, with 7 bases in between. CDR3 bases: TGTGCCTGGAGTGTAGCGGGTTATGGCTACACCTTC. It specifies CAWSVAGYGYTF.

This clonotype was picked up a small number of times. The V call is TRBV15, the J call TRBJ1-4, with 7 nucleotides matching TRBD1. CDR1 LNHNV and CDR2 YYDKDF come from the germline V gene (reference sequence). V gave up 0 bases and J gave up 7 bases; unmatched junction bases: 2. This CDR3 has 14 residues. The DNA for the CDR3 is TGTGCCACCAGCAGAGACACAGGGGTTGAAAAACTGTTTTTT. Translating it yields CATSRDTGVEKLFF.

In this sample, this clonotype turned up once. V usage is TRBV6-1 and J usage is TRBJ2-2; no reliable D call. Germline V gene data show CDR1 as MNHNS and CDR2 as SASEGT. V dropped 5 bases and J dropped 0 bases, with 16 bases sitting between them. The CDR3 loop spans 17 amino acids. DNA for the CDR3: TGTGCCAGCAGTACCCCCGCAGGAGACGCGAACACCGGGGAGCTGTTTTTT. This codes for CASSTPAGDANTGELFF.

The chain carries TRBV2 and TRBJ2-7; 8 nucleotides line up with TRBD1. The CDR3 loop spans 15 amino acids. Trimming removed 4 bases from V and 2 bases from J; junction bases left unmatched: 7. The germline CDR1 and CDR2 sequences are SNHLY and FYNNEI. The CDR3 reads CASSVRQGAPYEQYF. CDR3 coding DNA: TGTGCCAGCAGTGTGCGGCAGGGGGCGCCCTACGAGCAGTACTTC. Together with reference TRBV2 and TRBJ2-7, the CDR3 gives the full variable domain: EPEVTQTPSHQVTQMGQEVILRCVPISNHLYFYWYRQILGQKVEFLVSFYNNEISEKSEIFDDQFSVERPDGSNFTLKIRSTKLEDSAMYFCASSVRQGAPYEQYFGPGTRLTVT.

V gene TRBV12-3 or TRBV12-4 combines with J gene TRBJ1-1; possible D gene TRBD1, 5 bases. The CDR3 length is 15 residues. Trimming took 4 bases from V and 4 from J, leaving 16 bases between them. The CDR3 is CASSSSSTGGTEAFF. The DNA of the CDR3 is TGTGCCAGCAGTTCCTCCTCAACGGGGGGCACTGAAGCTTTCTTT.

The chain is built from TRBV20-1 and TRBJ1-2; maybe TRBD1 (5 bases). The CDR3 sequence is 15 residues long. The V end lost 1 base, the J end lost 4 bases, and 16 bases lay between the germline ends. Germline CDR1 DFQATT, CDR2 SNEGSKA (reference sequence). The CDR3 loop reads CSARVTTGLTYGYTF. The CDR3 DNA reads TGCAGTGCTAGAGTCACCACGGGACTCACCTATGGCTACACCTTC.

This clonotype was counted between two and nine times. J is TRBJ2-1 and V is TRBV15; weak D call: TRBD1 (5 bases). Trimming removed 9 bases at V and 0 bases at J, with 24 bases between. Looked up from germline, CDR1 is LNHNV and CDR2 is YYDKDF (reference sequence). This CDR3 contains 18 residues. CDR3 loop: CATETPLSGANSYNEQFF. In DNA, the CDR3 is TGTGCCACTGAAACTCCTCTAAGTGGGGCTAACTCCTACAATGAGCAGTTCTTC.

This clonotype was counted between two and nine times. CDR3 protein: CASSSQRNQETQYF. DNA for the CDR3: TGTGCCAGCAGCAGTCAACGGAACCAAGAGACCCAGTACTTC. V gene TRBV21-1 combines with J gene TRBJ2-5. TRBV21-1 is a recognized pseudogene. The CDR3 covers 14 residues.

The V call is TRBV12-3 or TRBV12-4, the J call TRBJ2-7; D might be TRBD1 (6 bases). This CDR3 is built from 13 residues. V lost 1 base and J 4 bases, leaving 8 bases between the germline ends. CDR3 region: CASSLGGPYEQYF. The CDR3 DNA follows: TGTGCCAGCAGTTTAGGGGGGCCATACGAGCAGTACTTC.